This TCR beta chain was documented in a study of shared clonotypes between healthy human individuals. Study at large: A donor's plate count was three for CD4 naive and three for CD4 memory; CD8 naive had two and CD8 memory one. Study outcomes and limitations: Clonotype sharing among donors was expected to depend on sequencing depth.

Trimming cost V 5 bases and J 11 bases; bases outside gene matches: 10. The CDR3 is made up of 15 amino acids. Germline V gives CDR1 SGHVS, CDR2 FNYEAQ. In the original workflow: In the immunoSEQ data, sequences were junction-only and lacked quality scores, so filtering differed. Measured with immunoSEQ multiplex PCR; TCRdb has only the in-frame clones, and not every one. V, J and clone size derive from that table, while D and trimming were established from the DNA sequence. Among about 680,000 clones listed, about 91% were seen once. Positive CCR7 selection of CD45RO-negative cells yielded the naive CD8 cells, and terminally differentiated effector memory CD45RA+ cells were excluded. Donors comprised healthy HIV-negative adults lacking recent acute infections or vaccinations. On this clone: The antigen remains unidentified.

This TCR came from a man aged 30-40 years in good health. The chain uses TRBV7-6 and TRBJ2-3, with 13 bases fitting TRBD2. The specimen sequenced was naive CD8+ T cells sorted from blood. The CDR3 DNA is TGTGCCAGCAGCCTCGGGACTAGCGGGACTGGGGGGCAGTATTTT. The encoded protein is CASSLGTSGTGGQYF.